A selection of T cell receptor beta chains follows, all from one sample in a study of PD-1 blockade in classical Hodgkin lymphoma. Here immunoSEQ multiplex PCR was the method, and the copy in TCRdb shows in-frame clones only, minus some. This sample yields some 90,000 clones, of which roughly 78% are seen a single time; about 9.4% belongs to the top ten. The material sequenced was peripheral blood mononuclear cells (PBMCs), taken before the fourth cycle of nivolumab. These receptors originate from a human donor with classical Hodgkin lymphoma. Each CDR3 is given with its conserved first and last residue. Clone sizes are given selectively: once, few, many, or a class where the clone is expanded.

v_call: TRBV5-4
clone_size: .
j_call: TRBJ2-2
cdr3_aa: CASSLGDVGELFF

v_call: TRBV11-3
clone_size: .
j_call: TRBJ2-1
cdr3_aa: CASSSAGGVIYNEQFF

v_call: TRBV6-1
clone_size: .
j_call: TRBJ1-4
cdr3_aa: CASRDTIGNEKLFF

v_call: TRBV6-6
clone_size: .
j_call: TRBJ2-1
cdr3_aa: CASRVTSEVGEQFF

v_call: TRBV2
clone_size: many
j_call: TRBJ1-2
cdr3_aa: CANLQGQYNYGYTF

v_call: TRBV10-3
clone_size: .
j_call: TRBJ2-5
cdr3_aa: CAISESIQETQYF

v_call: TRBV6-1
clone_size: .
j_call: TRBJ1-2
cdr3_aa: CASSEGTARPLYGYTF

v_call: TRBV29-1
clone_size: .
j_call: TRBJ2-3
cdr3_aa: CSADRGAQDTQYF

v_call: TRBV28
clone_size: .
j_call: TRBJ2-7
cdr3_aa: CASTTTGTGVYEQYF

v_call: TRBV5-1
clone_size: .
j_call: TRBJ1-1
cdr3_aa: CASSPRQGAGTEAFF

v_call: TRBV9
clone_size: .
j_call: TRBJ2-3
cdr3_aa: CASSLRTGSTDTQYF

v_call: TRBV11-3
clone_size: .
j_call: TRBJ1-6
cdr3_aa: CASSLRTGGLSPLHF

v_call: TRBV19
clone_size: .
j_call: TRBJ2-3
cdr3_aa: CASSIDGGTSGSADTQYF

v_call: TRBV28
clone_size: few
j_call: TRBJ2-2
cdr3_aa: CASRHTMRRQYTGELFF

v_call: TRBV5-4
clone_size: .
j_call: TRBJ2-4
cdr3_aa: CASSEGQLKNIQYF

v_call: TRBV7-2
clone_size: .
j_call: TRBJ1-1
cdr3_aa: CASSFPLTEAFF

v_call: TRBV7-2
clone_size: few
j_call: TRBJ1-5
cdr3_aa: CASSGQGGINQPQHF

v_call: TRBV28
clone_size: few
j_call: TRBJ2-7
cdr3_aa: CASSISGTVYEQYF

v_call: TRBV5-6
clone_size: .
j_call: TRBJ1-1
cdr3_aa: CASTLGQGRGAFF

v_call: TRBV10-2
clone_size: few
j_call: TRBJ1-6
cdr3_aa: CASSITGSGEWNSPLHF

v_call: TRBV12-5
clone_size: .
j_call: TRBJ1-1
cdr3_aa: CASGLQGLTEAFF

v_call: TRBV5-1
clone_size: few
j_call: TRBJ2-5
cdr3_aa: CASSSTSIQETQYF

v_call: TRBV11-2
clone_size: .
j_call: TRBJ1-2
cdr3_aa: CASSGRTGPNYGYTF

v_call: TRBV29-1
clone_size: many
j_call: TRBJ2-5
cdr3_aa: CSVVGDARTETQYF

v_call: TRBV6-6
clone_size: .
j_call: TRBJ1-2
cdr3_aa: CASSYGDSGYGYTF

v_call: TRBV29-1
clone_size: .
j_call: TRBJ2-7
cdr3_aa: CSVEEILAGEQYF

v_call: TRBV6-4
clone_size: .
j_call: TRBJ1-2
cdr3_aa: CASSARQGANYGYTF

v_call: TRBV10-3
clone_size: .
j_call: TRBJ1-3
cdr3_aa: CATRQSSGNTIYF

v_call: TRBV4-1
clone_size: few
j_call: TRBJ2-2
cdr3_aa: CASSREDFYTGELFF

v_call: TRBV21-1
clone_size: .
j_call: TRBJ1-5
cdr3_aa: CASMAWDRGFQPQHF

v_call: TRBV28
clone_size: .
j_call: TRBJ2-3
cdr3_aa: CASSLVRDTQYF

v_call: TRBV29-1
clone_size: .
j_call: TRBJ2-4
cdr3_aa: CSCRTGLNIQYF

v_call: TRBV6-1
clone_size: .
j_call: TRBJ2-1
cdr3_aa: CASSEHWTGSYNEQFF

v_call: TRBV6-6
clone_size: .
j_call: TRBJ1-5
cdr3_aa: CASSFSRRDSNQPQHF

v_call: TRBV11-2
clone_size: few
j_call: TRBJ2-7
cdr3_aa: CASSSTVGEQYF

v_call: TRBV10-3
clone_size: .
j_call: TRBJ2-3
cdr3_aa: CAITAGVYDTQYF

v_call: TRBV19
clone_size: .
j_call: TRBJ2-3
cdr3_aa: CASTDPGRTQYF

v_call: TRBV4-1
clone_size: .
j_call: TRBJ2-3
cdr3_aa: CAFGQASGVGTDTQYF

v_call: TRBV9
clone_size: .
j_call: TRBJ2-2
cdr3_aa: CASGAQWGWITGELFF

v_call: TRBV19
clone_size: .
j_call: TRBJ2-2
cdr3_aa: CASSSRTTGELFF

v_call: TRBV7-9
clone_size: .
j_call: TRBJ2-3
cdr3_aa: CASSLAVVGDF

v_call: TRBV5-1
clone_size: .
j_call: TRBJ1-1
cdr3_aa: CASSLGGSRGWYTEAFF

v_call: TRBV5-1
clone_size: .
j_call: TRBJ2-3
cdr3_aa: CASSLAGTRDTQYF

v_call: TRBV28
clone_size: .
j_call: TRBJ1-4
cdr3_aa: CASSLFIISGEKLFF

v_call: TRBV5-6
clone_size: .
j_call: TRBJ2-3
cdr3_aa: CASSLVVGLTTDTQYF

v_call: TRBV18
clone_size: few
j_call: TRBJ2-7
cdr3_aa: CASSLGIDRVFSYEQYF

v_call: TRBV11-1
clone_size: .
j_call: TRBJ2-2
cdr3_aa: CASSLAPTGANTGELFF

v_call: TRBV7-3
clone_size: .
j_call: TRBJ2-2
cdr3_aa: CASSPRGGLYTGELFF